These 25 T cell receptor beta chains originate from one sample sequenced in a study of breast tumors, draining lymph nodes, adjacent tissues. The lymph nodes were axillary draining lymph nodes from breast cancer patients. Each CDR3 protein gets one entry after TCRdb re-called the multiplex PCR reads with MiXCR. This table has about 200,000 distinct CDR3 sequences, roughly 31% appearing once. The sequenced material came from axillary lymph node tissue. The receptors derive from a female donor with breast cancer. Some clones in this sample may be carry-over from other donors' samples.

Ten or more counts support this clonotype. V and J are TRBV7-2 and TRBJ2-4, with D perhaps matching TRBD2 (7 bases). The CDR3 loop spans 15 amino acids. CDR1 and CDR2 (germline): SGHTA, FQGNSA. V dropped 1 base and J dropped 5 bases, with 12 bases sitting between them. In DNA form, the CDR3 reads TGTGCCAGCAGCTTAGGGGCGGGGGCTCAAAACATTCAGTACTTC. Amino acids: CASSLGAGAQNIQYF.

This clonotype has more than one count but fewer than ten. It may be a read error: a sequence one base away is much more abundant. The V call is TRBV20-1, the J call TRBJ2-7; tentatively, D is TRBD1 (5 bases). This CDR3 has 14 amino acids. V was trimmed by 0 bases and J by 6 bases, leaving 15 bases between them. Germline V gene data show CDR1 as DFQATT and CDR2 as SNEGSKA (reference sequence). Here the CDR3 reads CSARDPGKGSEQYF. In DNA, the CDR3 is TGCAGTGCTAGAGATCCAGGGAAGGGCTCCGAGCAGTACTTC.

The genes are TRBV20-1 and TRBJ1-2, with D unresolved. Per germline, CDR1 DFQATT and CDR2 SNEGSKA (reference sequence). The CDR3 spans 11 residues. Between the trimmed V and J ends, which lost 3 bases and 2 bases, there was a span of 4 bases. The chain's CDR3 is CSASVNYGYTF. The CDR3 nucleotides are TGCAGTGCTAGTGTCAACTATGGCTACACCTTC.

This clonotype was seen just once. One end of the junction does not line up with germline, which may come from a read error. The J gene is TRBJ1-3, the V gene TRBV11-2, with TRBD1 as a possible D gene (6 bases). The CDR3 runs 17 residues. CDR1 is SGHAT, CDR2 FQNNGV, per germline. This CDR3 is CASSLYPQGNPGSTIYF. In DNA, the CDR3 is TGTGCCAGCAGCTTATATCCCCAGGGGAACCCCGGAAGCACCATATATTTT. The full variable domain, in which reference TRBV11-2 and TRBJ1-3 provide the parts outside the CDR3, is EAGVAQSPRYKIIEKRQSVAFWCNPISGHATLYWYQQILGQGPKLLIQFQNNGVVDDSQLPKDRFSAERLKGVDSTLKIQPAKLEDSAVYLCASSLYPQGNPGSTIYFGEGSWLTVV.

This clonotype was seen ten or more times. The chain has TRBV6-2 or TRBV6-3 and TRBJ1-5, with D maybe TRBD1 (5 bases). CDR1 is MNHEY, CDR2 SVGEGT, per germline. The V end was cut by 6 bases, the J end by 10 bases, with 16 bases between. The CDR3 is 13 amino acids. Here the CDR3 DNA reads TGTGCCAGCAGCCCCAGGGAGGGGCGTCCCCAGCATTTT. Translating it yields CASSPREGRPQHF.

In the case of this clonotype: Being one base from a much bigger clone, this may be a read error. CDR3 loop: CVSSQDLASGGSNEQFF. Written as DNA, the CDR3 is TGTGTCAGCAGCCAAGACCTCGCTAGCGGGGGAAGCAATGAGCAGTTCTTC. The chain combines TRBV4-2 with TRBJ2-1, with 10 bases fitting TRBD2. This CDR3 has 17 amino acids. From germline, CDR1 is LGHNA and CDR2 YNFKEQ.

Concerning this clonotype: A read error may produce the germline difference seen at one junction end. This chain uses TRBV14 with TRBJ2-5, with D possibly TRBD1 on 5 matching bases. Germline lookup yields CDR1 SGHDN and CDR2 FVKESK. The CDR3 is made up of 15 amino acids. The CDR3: CASSQGRAGSETPYF. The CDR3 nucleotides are TGTGCCAGCAGCCAAGGCCGGGCAGGGTCAGAGACCCCGTACTTC.

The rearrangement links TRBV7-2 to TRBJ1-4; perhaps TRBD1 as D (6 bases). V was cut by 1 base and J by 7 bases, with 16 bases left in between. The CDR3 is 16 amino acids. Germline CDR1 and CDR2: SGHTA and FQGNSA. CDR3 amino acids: CASSLVTRDIGEKLFF. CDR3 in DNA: TGTGCCAGCAGCTTAGTAACCCGGGACATTGGTGAAAAACTGTTTTTT.

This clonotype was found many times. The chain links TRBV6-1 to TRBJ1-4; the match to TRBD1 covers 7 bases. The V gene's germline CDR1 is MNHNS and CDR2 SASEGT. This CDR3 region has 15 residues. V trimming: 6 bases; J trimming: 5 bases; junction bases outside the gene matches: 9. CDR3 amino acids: CASSLVRRGNEKLFF. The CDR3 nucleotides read TGTGCCAGCAGCCTGGTTCGCAGGGGGAATGAAAAACTGTTTTTT.

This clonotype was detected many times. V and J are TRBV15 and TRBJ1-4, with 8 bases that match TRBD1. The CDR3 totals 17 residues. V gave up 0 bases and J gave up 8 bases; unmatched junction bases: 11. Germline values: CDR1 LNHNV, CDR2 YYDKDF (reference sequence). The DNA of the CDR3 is TGTGCCACCAGCAGAGATCTAACCGGGACAGGCGGGGAAAAACTGTTTTTT. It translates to CATSRDLTGTGGEKLFF.

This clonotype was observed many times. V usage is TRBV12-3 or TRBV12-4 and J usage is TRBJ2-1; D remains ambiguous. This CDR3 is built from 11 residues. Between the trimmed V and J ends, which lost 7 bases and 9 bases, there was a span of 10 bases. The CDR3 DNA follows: TGTGCCAGCACCTCTCGTCGTGAGCAGTTCTTC. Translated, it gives CASTSRREQFF.

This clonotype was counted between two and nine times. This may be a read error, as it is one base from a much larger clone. In DNA, the CDR3 is TGCAGTGCCTTAGACAGGGAAGGAGGCACTCAGCCCCAGCATTTT. Protein: CSALDREGGTQPQHF. The chain recombines TRBV20-1 with TRBJ1-5, with 7 nucleotides matching TRBD1. Germline values: CDR1 DFQATT, CDR2 SNEGSKA (reference sequence). The CDR3 length is 15 residues. V dropped 6 bases and J dropped 6; count of bases not matched to a gene: 14.

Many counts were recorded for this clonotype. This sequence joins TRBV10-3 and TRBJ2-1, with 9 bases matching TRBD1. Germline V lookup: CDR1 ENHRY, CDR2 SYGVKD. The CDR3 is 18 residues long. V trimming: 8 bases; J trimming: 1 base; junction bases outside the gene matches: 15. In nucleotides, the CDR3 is TGTGCCATCGCACAGGGACAGGGAAATGCTGGATCCTACAATGAGCAGTTCTTC. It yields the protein CAIAQGQGNAGSYNEQFF.

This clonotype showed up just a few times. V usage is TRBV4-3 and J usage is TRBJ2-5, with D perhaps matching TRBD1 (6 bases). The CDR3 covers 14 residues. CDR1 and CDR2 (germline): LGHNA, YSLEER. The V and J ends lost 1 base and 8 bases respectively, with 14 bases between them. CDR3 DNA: TGCGCCAGCAGCCAAGGGGGGCAGGGCCAAACCCAGTACTTC. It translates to CASSQGGQGQTQYF.

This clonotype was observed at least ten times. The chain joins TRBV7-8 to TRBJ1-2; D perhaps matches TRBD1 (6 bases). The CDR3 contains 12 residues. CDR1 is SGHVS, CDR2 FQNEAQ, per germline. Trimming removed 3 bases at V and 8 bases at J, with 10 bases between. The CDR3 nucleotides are TGTGCCAGCAGCTTGGGGGGGGCCGGCTACACCTTC. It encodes CASSLGGAGYTF.

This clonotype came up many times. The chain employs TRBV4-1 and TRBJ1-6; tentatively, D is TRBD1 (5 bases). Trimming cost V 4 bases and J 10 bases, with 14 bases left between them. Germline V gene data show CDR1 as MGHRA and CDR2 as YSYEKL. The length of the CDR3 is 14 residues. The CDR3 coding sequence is TGCGCCAGCAGCCCAAGGGACCTGTGGTCACCCCTCCACTTT. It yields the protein CASSPRDLWSPLHF.

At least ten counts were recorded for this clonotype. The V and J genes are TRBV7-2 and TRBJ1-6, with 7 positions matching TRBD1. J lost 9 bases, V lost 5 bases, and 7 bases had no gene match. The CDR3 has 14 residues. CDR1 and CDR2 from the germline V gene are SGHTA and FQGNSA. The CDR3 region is CASSKRDRASPLHF. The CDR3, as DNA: TGTGCCAGCAGCAAGCGGGACAGAGCTTCACCCCTCCACTTT.

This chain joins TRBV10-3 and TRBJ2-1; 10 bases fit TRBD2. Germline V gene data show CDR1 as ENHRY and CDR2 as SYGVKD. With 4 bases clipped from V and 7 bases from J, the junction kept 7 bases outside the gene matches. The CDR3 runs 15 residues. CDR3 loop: CAISGASGSGNEQFF. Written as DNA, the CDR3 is TGTGCCATCAGTGGGGCTAGCGGGAGCGGAAATGAGCAGTTCTTC.

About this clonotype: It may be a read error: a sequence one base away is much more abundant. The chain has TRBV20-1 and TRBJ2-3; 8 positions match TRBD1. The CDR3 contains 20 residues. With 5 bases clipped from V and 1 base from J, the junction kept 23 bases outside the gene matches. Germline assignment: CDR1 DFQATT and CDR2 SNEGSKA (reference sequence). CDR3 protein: CSAPPSGQAPRGARTDTQYF. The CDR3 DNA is TGCAGTGCTCCCCCGTCGGGACAGGCTCCGCGCGGAGCCCGCACAGATACGCAGTATTTT.

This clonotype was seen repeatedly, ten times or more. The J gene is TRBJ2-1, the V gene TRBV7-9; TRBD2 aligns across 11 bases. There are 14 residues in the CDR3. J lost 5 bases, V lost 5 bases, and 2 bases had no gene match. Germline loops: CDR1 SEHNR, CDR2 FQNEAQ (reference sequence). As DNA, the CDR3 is TGTGCCAGCAGCCCGACTAGCGGGAACAATGAGCAGTTCTTC. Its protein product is CASSPTSGNNEQFF.

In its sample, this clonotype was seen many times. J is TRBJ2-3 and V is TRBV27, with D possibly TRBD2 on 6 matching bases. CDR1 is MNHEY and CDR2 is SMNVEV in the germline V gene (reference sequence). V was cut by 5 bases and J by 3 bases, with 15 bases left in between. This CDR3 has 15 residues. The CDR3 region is CASSPYFGGTDTQYF. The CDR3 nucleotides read TGTGCCAGCAGTCCCTATTTTGGGGGGACAGATACGCAGTATTTT.

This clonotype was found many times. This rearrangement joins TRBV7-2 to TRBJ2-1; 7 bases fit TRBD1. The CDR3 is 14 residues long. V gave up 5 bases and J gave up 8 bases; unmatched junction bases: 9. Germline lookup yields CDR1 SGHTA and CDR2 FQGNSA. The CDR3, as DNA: TGTGCCAGCAGCCCCGACAGGGTGCAAGATGAGCAGTTCTTC. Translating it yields CASSPDRVQDEQFF.

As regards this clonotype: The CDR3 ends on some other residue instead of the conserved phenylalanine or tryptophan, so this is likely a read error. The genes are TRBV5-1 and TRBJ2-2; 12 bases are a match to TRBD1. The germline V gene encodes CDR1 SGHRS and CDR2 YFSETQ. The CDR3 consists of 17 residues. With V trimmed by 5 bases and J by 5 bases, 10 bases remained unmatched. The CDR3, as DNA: TGCGCCAGCAGTTATCGGGACAGGGGGCGCGAGACCGGGGAGCTGTTTCTT. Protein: CASSYRDRGRETGELFL.

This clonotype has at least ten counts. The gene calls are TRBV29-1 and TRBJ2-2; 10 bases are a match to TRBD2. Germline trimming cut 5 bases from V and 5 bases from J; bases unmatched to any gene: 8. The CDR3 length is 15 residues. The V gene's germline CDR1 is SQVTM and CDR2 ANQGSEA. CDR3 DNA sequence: TGCAGCGTTCTAACTAGCGGGACTTGGACCGGGGAGCTGTTTTTT. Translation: CSVLTSGTWTGELFF.

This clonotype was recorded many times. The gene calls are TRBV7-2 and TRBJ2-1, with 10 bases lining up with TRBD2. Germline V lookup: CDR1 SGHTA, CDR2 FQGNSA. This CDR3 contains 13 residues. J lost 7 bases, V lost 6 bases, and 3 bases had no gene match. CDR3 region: CASRISGGNEQFF. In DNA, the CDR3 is TGTGCCAGCAGAATTAGCGGGGGGAATGAGCAGTTCTTC. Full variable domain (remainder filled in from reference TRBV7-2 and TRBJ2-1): GAGVSQSPSNKVTEKGKDVELRCDPISGHTALYWYRQSLGQGLEFLIYFQGNSAPDKSGLPSDRFSAERTGGSVSTLTIQRTQQEDSAVYLCASRISGGNEQFFGPGTRLTVL.